This TCR beta chain was identified during a study of blood T cell repertoires in COVID-19. Under the authors' procedure: Amplification from reference gene primers served as the basis for estimated nucleated cell counts. Only in-frame clones appear in the TCRdb table, and some are missing; sequencing was by immunoSEQ multiplex PCR. V, J and clone size derive from that table, while D and trimming were established from the DNA sequence. The sample carries a few hundred thousand clones, approximately 83% recorded once. Sequencing was carried out using PBMCs or T cells enriched from blood (not recorded which). The source of this sequence is a woman aged 45-59 years who had recovered from COVID-19.

As DNA, the CDR3 is TGTGCCAGCAAAGGGGACAGGCTGTCCTACGAGCAGTACTTC. Translation: CASKGDRLSYEQYF. The rearrangement uses TRBV5-4 and TRBJ2-7, with 8 bases lining up with TRBD1. J gave up 1 base and V 6 bases, and 6 bases lay outside the gene matches. This CDR3 region has 14 residues. The germline CDR1 and CDR2 sequences are SGHNT and YYREEE (reference sequence).